This TCR beta chain comes out of a study of beta chain features in type 1 diabetes. Findings of the study overall: PCR could preferentially amplify shorter templates, alike in patients and controls.

The whole isolated RNA underwent reverse transcription, so sequencing captured expressed TCRB transcripts. TCRdb keeps only in-frame clones here, not all; method: immunoSEQ multiplex PCR. The sample records around 430,000 clones, approximately 30% being singletons. A remark on this clone: What it binds is unknown.

This CDR3 is 16 amino acids long. Germline assignment: CDR1 LGHNA and CDR2 YSLEER. V was clipped by 0 bases and J by 4 bases, with 13 bases between them. The V gene is TRBV4-3, the J gene TRBJ2-1; a possible D gene is TRBD2 (5 bases). The source material was naive CD4+ T cells from blood. The sequence came from a man between 18 and 35 years old in good health. CDR3 loop: CASSQDRRVGYNEQFF. The CDR3 nucleotides read TGCGCCAGCAGCCAAGATAGGCGGGTGGGTTACAATGAGCAGTTCTTC.